One TCR beta chain is described in this entry. The antigen remains unidentified. It was via CD45RO/CCR7/CD25/CD127/CD95/CD27 that CD4+ naive, central memory, regulatory and stem cell-like memory cells were sorted. The isolated RNA, all of it, was reverse transcribed, so expressed TCRB transcripts were what got sequenced. Method: immunoSEQ multiplex PCR; TCRdb's copy keeps in-frame clones and lacks some. The sample records under 400,000 clones, roughly 12% being singletons. This CDR3 contains 13 residues. CDR1 and CDR2 from the germline V gene are SGHRS and YFSETQ. V was cut by 4 bases and J by 1 base, with 9 bases left in between. The data derive from a study of beta chain features in type 1 diabetes. Study results and caveats: Shorter TCRB CDR3s, moderately but significantly so, marked every one of the four CD4+ subsets in Type 1 diabetes patients. The naive, central memory and Treg TCRB repertoires of patients appeared to be more similar to one another than those of healthy donors. For type 1 diabetes patients, VDJ junctions showed fewer insertions and more deletions. Possibly, sequencing cDNA over-represented cells that had high TCR expression levels.

This TCR was recovered from a woman younger than 30 with type 1 diabetes. The chain employs TRBV5-1 and TRBJ2-7; TRBD2 is a possible D gene (6 bases). Sequences were obtained from naive CD4+ T cells from blood. CDR3 in amino acids: CASSPGESYEQYF. The CDR3 DNA reads as TGCGCCAGCAGCCCGGGGGAGTCCTACGAGCAGTACTTC.